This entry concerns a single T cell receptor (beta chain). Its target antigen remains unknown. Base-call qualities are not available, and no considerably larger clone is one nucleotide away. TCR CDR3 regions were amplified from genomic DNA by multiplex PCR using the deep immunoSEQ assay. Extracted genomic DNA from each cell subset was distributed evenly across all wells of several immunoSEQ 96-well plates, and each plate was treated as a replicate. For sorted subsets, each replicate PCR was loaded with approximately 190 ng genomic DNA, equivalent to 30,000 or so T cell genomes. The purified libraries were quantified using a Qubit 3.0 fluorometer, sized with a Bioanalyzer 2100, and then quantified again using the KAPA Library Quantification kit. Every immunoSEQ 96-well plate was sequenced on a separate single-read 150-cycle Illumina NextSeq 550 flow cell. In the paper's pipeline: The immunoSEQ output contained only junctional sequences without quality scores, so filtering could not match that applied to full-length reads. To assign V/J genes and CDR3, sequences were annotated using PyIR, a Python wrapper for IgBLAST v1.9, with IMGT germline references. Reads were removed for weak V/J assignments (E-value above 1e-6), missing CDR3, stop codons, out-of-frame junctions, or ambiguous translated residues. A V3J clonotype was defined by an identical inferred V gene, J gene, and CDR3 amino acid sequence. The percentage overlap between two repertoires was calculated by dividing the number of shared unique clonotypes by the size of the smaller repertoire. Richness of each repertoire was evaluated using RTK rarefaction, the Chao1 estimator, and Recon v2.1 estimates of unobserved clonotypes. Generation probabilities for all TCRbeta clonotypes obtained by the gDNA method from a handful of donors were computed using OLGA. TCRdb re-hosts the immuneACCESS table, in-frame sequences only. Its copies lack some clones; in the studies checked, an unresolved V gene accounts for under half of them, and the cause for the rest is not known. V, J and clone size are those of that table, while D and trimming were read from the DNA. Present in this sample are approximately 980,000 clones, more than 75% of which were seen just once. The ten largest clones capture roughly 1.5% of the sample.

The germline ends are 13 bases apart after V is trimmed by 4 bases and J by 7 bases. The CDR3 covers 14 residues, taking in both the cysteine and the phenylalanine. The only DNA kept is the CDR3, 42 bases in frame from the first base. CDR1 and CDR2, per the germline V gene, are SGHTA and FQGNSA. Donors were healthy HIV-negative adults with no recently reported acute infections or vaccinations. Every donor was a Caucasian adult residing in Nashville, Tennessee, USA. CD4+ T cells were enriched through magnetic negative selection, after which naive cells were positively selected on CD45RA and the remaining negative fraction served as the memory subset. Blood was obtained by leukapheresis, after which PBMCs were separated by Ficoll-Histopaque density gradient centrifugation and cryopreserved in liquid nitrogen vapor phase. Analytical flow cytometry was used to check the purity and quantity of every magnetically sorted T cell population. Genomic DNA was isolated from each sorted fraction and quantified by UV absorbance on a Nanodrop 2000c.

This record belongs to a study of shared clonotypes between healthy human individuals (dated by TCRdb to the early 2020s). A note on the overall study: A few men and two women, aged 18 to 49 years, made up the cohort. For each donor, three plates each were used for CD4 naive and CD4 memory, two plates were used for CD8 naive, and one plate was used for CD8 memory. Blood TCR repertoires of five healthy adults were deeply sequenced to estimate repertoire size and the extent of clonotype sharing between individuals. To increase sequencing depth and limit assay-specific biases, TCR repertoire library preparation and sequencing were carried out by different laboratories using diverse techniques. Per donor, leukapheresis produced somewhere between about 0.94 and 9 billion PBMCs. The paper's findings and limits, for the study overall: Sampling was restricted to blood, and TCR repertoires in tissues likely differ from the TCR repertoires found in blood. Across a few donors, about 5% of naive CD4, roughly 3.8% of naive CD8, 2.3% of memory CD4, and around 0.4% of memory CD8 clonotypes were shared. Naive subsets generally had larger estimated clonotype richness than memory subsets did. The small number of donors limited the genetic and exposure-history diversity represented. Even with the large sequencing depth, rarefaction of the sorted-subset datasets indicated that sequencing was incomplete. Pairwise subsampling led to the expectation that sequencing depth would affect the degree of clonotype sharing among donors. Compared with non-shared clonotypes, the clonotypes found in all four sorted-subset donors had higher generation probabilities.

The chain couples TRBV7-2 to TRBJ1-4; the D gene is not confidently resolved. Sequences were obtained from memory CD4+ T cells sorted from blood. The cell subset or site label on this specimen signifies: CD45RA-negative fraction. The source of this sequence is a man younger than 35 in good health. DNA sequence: TGTGCCAGCAGCTCCCGAGGTGGAAGTGAAAAACTGTTTTTT. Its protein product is CASSSRGGSEKLFF.